The present T cell receptor (beta chain) was sequenced within a study of patients and donors after allogeneic stem cell transplantation. Germline lookup yields CDR1 LGHNA and CDR2 YSLEER. V dropped 2 bases and J dropped 9 bases, with 10 bases sitting between them. The CDR3 covers 12 residues. MiXCR, applied by TCRdb to the RT-PCR reads, yields one record per CDR3 protein. The sample lists some 960,000 distinct CDR3 sequences, roughly 18% occurring once. The sample was blood, either unsorted or a sorted T cell fraction (not recorded which). V is TRBV4-3 and J is TRBJ1-2, with D unclear. This receptor was obtained from a human donor who was either an allogeneic HSCT recipient or a stem cell or donor lymphocyte infusion donor (not recorded which). It is not recorded whose cells these are; they may come from a transplant donor. The CDR3, as DNA: TGCGCCAGCAGCCAAAACCCGGGTTGCTACACCTTC. Amino acid sequence: CASSQNPGCYTF.